This T cell receptor beta chain was sequenced in a study of T-cell memory formation after mild COVID-19. MiXCR was run by TCRdb on the 5' RACE reads, yielding one entry per CDR3 protein. Here the sample spans about 340,000 distinct CDR3 sequences, roughly 21% being singletons. This clonotype showed up just a few times. Its antigen is not identified. Overall study findings and caveats: For second-wave clones that peaked at day 37, SARS-CoV-2 specificity went unverified.

Between the trimmed V and J ends, which lost 0 bases and 7 bases, there was a span of 13 bases. CDR1 is SGDLS and CDR2 is YYNGEE in the germline V gene. The CDR3 has 14 amino acids. Sequencing used PBMCs or a T cell subset sorted from them (not recorded which). The receptor was derived from an adult woman who had mild COVID-19 (a few samples of this study predate the infection). Cell type and time point are not known. The chain carries TRBV9 and TRBJ1-2; D gene uncertain. The CDR3 DNA sequence: TGTGCCAGCAGCGTAGTCGGGGAATATAGTGGCTACACCTTC. Translation gives CASSVVGEYSGYTF.